Shown below are 19 T cell receptor beta chains from a single sample sequenced in a study of blood T cells in healthy people across ages (dated by TCRdb to about 2015). The method was 5' RACE. The data were produced on an Illumina HiSeq 2500. The second PCR ran for roughly 6 to 11 cycles and used a J-beta primer mix along with a sample-barcoded 5' primer. TCRdb took the public reads, trimmed them with fastp at Q25, ran MiXCR for clone calling and kept in-frame beta chains. Rows are unified per CDR3 protein, each entry keeping the most common DNA and genes. This sample gives hundreds of thousands of distinct CDR3 sequences in total; more than 40% of them show up just once. Approximately 20% of the sample lies in the top ten. What was sequenced was blood. These TCRs come from a man between 60 and 75 years old in good health.

The J gene is TRBJ1-2, the V gene TRBV6-2 or TRBV6-3, with 8 positions matching TRBD1. The CDR3 is 15 amino acids. Germline lookup yields CDR1 MNHEY and CDR2 SVGEGT. V lost 2 bases, J lost 3 bases, and 5 bases stayed unmatched. CDR3 region: CASSYAGGADYGYTF. In DNA form, the CDR3 reads TGTGCCAGCAGTTACGCAGGGGGCGCTGACTATGGCTACACCTTC.

This clonotype was observed many times. The rearrangement joins TRBV25-1 to TRBJ2-7; D gene ambiguous. Germline V gives CDR1 MGHDK, CDR2 SYGVNS. The CDR3 consists of 12 residues. Trimming pared 2 bases from V and 0 bases from J, leaving 2 bases between. Here the CDR3 reads CASSETSYEQYF. The CDR3 DNA is TGTGCCAGCAGTGAAACCTCCTACGAGCAGTACTTC.

The chain uses TRBV7-2 and TRBJ1-2, with D possibly being TRBD1 (5 bases). The CDR3 totals 13 residues. Trimming left V 5 bases short and J 7 bases short, with 14 bases between. Germline V CDR1 and CDR2: SGHTA, FQGNSA. The CDR3, as DNA: TGTGCCAGCAGCGACTACCAGGGCGGTGGCTACACCTTC. Protein sequence: CASSDYQGGGYTF.

This clonotype was observed a few times. This chain joins TRBV7-2 and TRBJ1-1; perhaps TRBD1 as D (6 bases). Trimming stripped 3 bases from V and 4 bases from J, with 12 bases between. The germline V gene encodes CDR1 SGHTA and CDR2 FQGNSA. The CDR3 runs 14 residues. In DNA form, the CDR3 reads TGTGCCAGCAGCTTGGTAGGGGGGGGCACTGAAGCTTTCTTT. Translated: CASSLVGGGTEAFF.

Turning to this clonotype: This may arise from a read error, as a much more abundant clone is one base away. The genes are TRBV19 and TRBJ2-1; D remains ambiguous. This CDR3 comprises 16 residues. Trimming removed 2 bases at V and 0 bases at J, with 11 bases between. The germline V gene encodes CDR1 LNHDA and CDR2 SQIVND (reference sequence). The CDR3 loop is CASSIFGVSSYNEQFF. CDR3 coding DNA: TGTGCCAGTAGTATATTTGGGGTTAGCTCCTACAATGAGCAGTTCTTC.

The V and J genes are TRBV9 and TRBJ2-1, with D possibly being TRBD1 (5 bases). The CDR3 runs to 15 residues. The V end was cut by 4 bases, the J end by 0 bases, with 11 bases between. Germline CDR1 is SGDLS and CDR2 is YYNGEE. CDR3 region: CASSREQVSYNEQFF. The CDR3 bases are TGTGCCAGCAGCAGGGAACAGGTCTCCTACAATGAGCAGTTCTTC.

This clonotype was seen just once. The chain recombines TRBV20-1 with TRBJ2-1; 9 bases agree with TRBD1. The CDR3 is made up of 14 amino acids. CDR1 DFQATT and CDR2 SNEGSKA come from the germline V gene (reference sequence). V shed 4 bases, J shed 10 bases, and the junction held 11 bases outside the gene matches. In DNA form, the CDR3 reads TGCAGTGCTATAACATCGTCACAGGGGGCCGAGCAGTTCTTC. It translates to CSAITSSQGAEQFF.

This chain joins TRBV20-1 and TRBJ2-1; D could derive from TRBD1 or TRBD2 (6 bases each). The length of the CDR3 is 16 residues. V dropped 0 bases and J dropped 5 bases, with 17 bases sitting between them. CDR1 DFQATT and CDR2 SNEGSKA come from the germline V gene (reference sequence). The CDR3 loop reads CSARDESRGQNNEQFF. The DNA for the CDR3 is TGCAGTGCTAGAGATGAAAGCCGGGGGCAAAACAATGAGCAGTTCTTC.

This clonotype was picked up a small number of times. J is TRBJ2-6 and V is TRBV20-1, with D possibly being TRBD2 (7 bases). The CDR3 loop spans 18 amino acids. V lost 4 bases and J 2 bases, leaving 21 bases between the germline ends. Germline V CDR1 and CDR2: DFQATT, SNEGSKA (reference sequence). The CDR3 DNA is TGCAGTGCTACCGGGGGGCCGGGGGCCGTTGCTGGGGCCAACGTCCTGACTTTC. Amino acid sequence: CSATGGPGAVAGANVLTF.

V is TRBV4-1 and J is TRBJ2-5; D not certain. The J call may not be correct, given that the DNA end is closer to TRBJ2-7. This CDR3 has 14 amino acids. CDR1 and CDR2 (germline): MGHRA, YSYEKL. The CDR3 spells CASSQTIHNYEQYF. The CDR3 DNA is TGCGCCAGCAGCCAAACGATTCACAACTACGAGCAGTACTTC.

The V call is TRBV20-1, the J call TRBJ1-1; D not certain. CDR1 is DFQATT, CDR2 SNEGSKA, per germline (reference sequence). The CDR3 is 11 residues long. For the CDR3, the DNA is TGCGTTGTGTGGGTGAACACTGAAGCTTTCTTT. It is translated as CVVWVNTEAFF.

This clonotype was counted a few times. V is TRBV9 and J is TRBJ1-2; 7 nucleotides match TRBD1. This CDR3 comprises 14 residues. CDR1 SGDLS and CDR2 YYNGEE come from the germline V gene. The V gene end was trimmed by 6 bases and the J gene end by 4 bases; junction bases not matched to a gene: 9. CDR3 in amino acids: CASTRQGGFYGYTF. The CDR3 nucleotides read TGTGCCAGCACAAGACAGGGAGGTTTCTATGGCTACACCTTC.

This sequence joins TRBV12-3 or TRBV12-4 and TRBJ2-6, with TRBD1 matching 9 bases. This CDR3 has 13 residues. After removal of 6 bases from V and 13 bases from J, the junction contained 7 bases not matched to a gene. In DNA form, the CDR3 reads TGTGCCAGCAGCCCCGGGACAGGGAGAGTCCTGACTTTC. It is translated as CASSPGTGRVLTF.

The chain carries TRBV4-1 and TRBJ2-4; 10 bases fit TRBD2. J lost 1 base, V lost 1 base, and 7 bases had no gene match. The germline V gene has CDR1 MGHRA and CDR2 YSYEKL. The length of the CDR3 is 18 residues. This CDR3 is CASSQGLAGGGAKNIQYF. CDR3 DNA sequence: TGCGCCAGCAGCCAAGGATTAGCGGGGGGCGGGGCCAAAAACATTCAGTACTTC.

On this clonotype itself: A much larger clone sits a single nucleotide away, making a read error possible. In DNA, the CDR3 is TGCGCCAGCAACTTGGGACAGGGGCTTGGTGAAAAACTGTTTTTT. Its translation: CASNLGQGLGEKLFF. This sequence joins TRBV5-1 and TRBJ1-4; the match to TRBD1 covers 10 bases. The CDR3 totals 15 residues. The germline V gene has CDR1 SGHRS and CDR2 YFSETQ. Full variable domain (rest looked up from reference TRBV5-1 and TRBJ1-4): KAGVTQTPRYLIKTRGQQVTLSCSPISGHRSVSWYQQTPGQGLQFLFEYFSETQRNKGNFPGRFSGRQFSNSRSEMNVSTLELGDSALYLCASNLGQGLGEKLFFGSGTQLSVL.

The V call is TRBV7-2, the J call TRBJ2-7; possibly TRBD1 for D (6 bases). Germline V gives CDR1 SGHTA, CDR2 FQGNSA. The CDR3 runs to 14 residues. Trimming pared 5 bases from V and 5 bases from J, leaving 16 bases between. This CDR3 reads CASSQPGALHEQYF. Written as DNA, the CDR3 is TGTGCCAGCAGCCAACCAGGGGCGTTACACGAGCAGTACTTC.

This clonotype turned up a few times. The gene calls are TRBV7-6 and TRBJ2-5, with 8 bases identical to TRBD1. The J call could be wrong; TRBJ2-7 is a better fit for the DNA end. Per germline, CDR1 SGHVS and CDR2 FNYEAQ. The CDR3 has 16 residues. The CDR3 is CASSSISPGQGYEQYF. CDR3 nucleotide sequence: TGTGCCAGCAGCTCGATTAGCCCCGGACAGGGTTACGAGCAGTACTTC.

J is TRBJ1-1 and V is TRBV6-2 or TRBV6-3; TRBD1 matches at 8 bases. Trimming removed 5 bases from V and 5 bases from J; junction bases left unmatched: 10. The CDR3 is 15 amino acids. Germline V gene lookup returns CDR1 MNHEY and CDR2 SVGEGT. CDR3 amino acids: CASSLPPRQGTEAFF. The CDR3, as DNA: TGTGCCAGCAGTCTCCCACCGCGACAGGGGACTGAAGCTTTCTTT.

The J gene is TRBJ1-3, the V gene TRBV6-5; 7 bases map to TRBD1. The germline gives CDR1 MNHEY, CDR2 SVGAGI. The CDR3 consists of 16 residues. V lost 2 bases to trimming and J lost 0 bases; unmatched junction nucleotides: 4. The DNA of the CDR3 is TGTGCCAGCAGTTACGACACAGGGGTCTCTGGAAACACCATATATTTT. This translates into CASSYDTGVSGNTIYF.